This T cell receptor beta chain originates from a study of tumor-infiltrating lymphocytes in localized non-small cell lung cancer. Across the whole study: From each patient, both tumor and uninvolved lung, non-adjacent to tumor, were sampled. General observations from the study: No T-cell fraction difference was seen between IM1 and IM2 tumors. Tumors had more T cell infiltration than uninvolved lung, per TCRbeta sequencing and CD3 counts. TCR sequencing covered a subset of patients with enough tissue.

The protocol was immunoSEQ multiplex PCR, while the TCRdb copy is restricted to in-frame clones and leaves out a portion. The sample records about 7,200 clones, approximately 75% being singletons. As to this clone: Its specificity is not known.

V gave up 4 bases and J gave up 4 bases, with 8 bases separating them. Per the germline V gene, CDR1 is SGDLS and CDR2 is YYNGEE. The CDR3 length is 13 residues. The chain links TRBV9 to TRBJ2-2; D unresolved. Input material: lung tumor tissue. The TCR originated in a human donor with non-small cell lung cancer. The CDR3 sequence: CASSSWGTGELFF. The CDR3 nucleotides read TGTGCCAGCAGCTCTTGGGGCACCGGGGAGCTGTTTTTT.